Given below is one TCR beta chain in context. Its antigen is currently unknown. The data are from a study of Ad26.COV2.S vaccination and SARS-CoV-2 variants. Findings and caveats of the study: Ad26.COV2.S recipients had broader spike-specific TCRs (P = 0.0014).

Data came from immunoSEQ multiplex PCR; TCRdb stores just in-frame clones and leaves some out. This sample has 360,000 or so clones; around nine tenths occur once, and the top ten carry roughly 3.2%. Stated treatment: 15 to 20 received Ad26.COV2.S at low or high dose, single or two shots; several received placebo; per-sample allocation not given. Sampling took place 63 days after the first vaccine or placebo injection. An Ad26 vector that expressed Wuhan-strain SARS-CoV-2 spike constituted the vaccine. The clonotype originates from a person aged 18-60 years who received the Ad26.COV2.S COVID-19 vaccine or a placebo. The sample was peripheral blood, taken in a trial of Ad26.COV2.S vaccine versus placebo.

The CDR3 DNA reads as TGTGCCAGCACCGACCGGACCGTCAGCTCCTACGAGCAGTACTTC. Amino acid sequence: CASTDRTVSSYEQYF. The V and J genes are TRBV6-5 and TRBJ2-7, with D unclear. CDR1 and CDR2 (germline): MNHEY, SVGAGI. Trimming removed 7 bases from V and 0 bases from J, with 16 bases in between. This CDR3 region has 15 residues.